The 19 T cell receptor beta chains in this list originate from one sample, sequenced in a study of technical replicates of blood from several donors. Clones were read by immunoSEQ multiplex PCR, and TCRdb kept only the in-frame ones, dropping some. The sample consists of about 75,000 clones, about 97% of them appearing once. Input material: T cells isolated from PBMCs. These receptors originate from a human donor in good health.

This chain links TRBV5-1 with TRBJ2-1; 8 bases are shared with TRBD1. The V gene's germline CDR1 is SGHRS and CDR2 YFSETQ. J was trimmed by 7 bases and V by 7 bases; bases with no gene match: 10. The CDR3 is 14 amino acids. The DNA of the CDR3 is TGCGCCAGCGGGCCGGGGACAGGATGGAATGAGCAGTTCTTC. Its protein product is CASGPGTGWNEQFF.

The CDR3 nucleotides read TGTGCCAGCAGCTGGGGCGTAAACCAAGAGACCCAGTACTTC. Translating it yields CASSWGVNQETQYF. The chain employs TRBV7-2 and TRBJ2-5, with a tentative D call TRBD1 (5 bases). Looked up from germline, CDR1 is SGHTA and CDR2 is FQGNSA. The length of the CDR3 is 14 residues. V shed 4 bases and J shed 0 bases, with 9 bases lying between them.

The gene calls are TRBV19 and TRBJ2-1, with 8 nucleotides matching TRBD2. CDR1 is LNHDA, CDR2 SQIVND, per germline (reference sequence). J gave up 4 bases and V 6 bases, and 8 bases lay outside the gene matches. The CDR3 runs to 15 residues. DNA for the CDR3: TGTGCCAGTAGAGGAGCGGGAGTTAAGTACAATGAGCAGTTCTTC. This translates into CASRGAGVKYNEQFF.

The chain carries TRBV4-1 and TRBJ2-1; D is perhaps TRBD1 (6 bases). Per the germline V gene, CDR1 is MGHRA and CDR2 is YSYEKL. Trimming pared 4 bases from V and 7 bases from J, leaving 11 bases between. The CDR3 is 13 amino acids. The CDR3 spells CASSRHRGNEQFF. The CDR3 DNA is TGCGCCAGCAGCCGACATAGGGGGAATGAGCAGTTCTTC.

This chain links TRBV6-5 with TRBJ1-5; D gene unclear. V was pared by 4 bases and J by 6 bases, with 16 bases between. CDR1 and CDR2 from the germline V gene are MNHEY and SVGAGI. The CDR3 contains 15 residues. The CDR3 coding sequence is TGTGCCAGCAGTTCCTCGGGTACGGGTGGTCAGCCCCAGCATTTT. This translates into CASSSSGTGGQPQHF.

This chain connects TRBV28 to TRBJ2-1; 9 bases agree with TRBD1. The V gene end was trimmed by 4 bases and the J gene end by 6 bases; junction bases not matched to a gene: 10. Germline-derived CDR1 and CDR2 are MDHEN and SYDVKM. The CDR3 length is 16 residues. The CDR3 DNA reads TGTGCCAGCAGTTCGCCCGCGGACAGGGGATTCAATGAGCAGTTCTTC. Protein sequence: CASSSPADRGFNEQFF. The variable domain in full, completed from reference TRBV28 and TRBJ2-1, reads DVKVTQSSRYLVKRTGEKVFLECVQDMDHENMFWYRQDPGLGLRLIYFSYDVKMKEKGDIPEGYSVSREKKERFSLILESASTNQTSMYLCASSSPADRGFNEQFFGPGTRLTVL.

This clone was found once. The chain is built from TRBV4-1 and TRBJ2-7, with D perhaps matching TRBD2 (6 bases). V was cut by 2 bases and J by 2 bases, with 19 bases left in between. There are 17 residues in the CDR3. Per germline, CDR1 MGHRA and CDR2 YSYEKL. CDR3 in amino acids: CASSQFGLGGKAYEQYF. DNA for the CDR3: TGCGCCAGCAGCCAATTTGGCCTCGGGGGTAAGGCCTACGAGCAGTACTTC.

V gene TRBV15 combines with J gene TRBJ2-5; 8 nucleotides agree with TRBD1. This CDR3 is 15 amino acids long. CDR1 is LNHNV, CDR2 YYDKDF, per germline (reference sequence). Trimming at V came to 1 base and at J to 3 bases, leaving 4 bases not matched to a gene. CDR3 in amino acids: CATSRGQGTEETQYF. In DNA form, the CDR3 reads TGTGCCACCAGCAGAGGACAGGGGACAGAAGAGACCCAGTACTTC.

The rearrangement joins TRBV27 to TRBJ2-7; 9 nucleotides agree with TRBD1. J was trimmed by 12 bases and V by 2 bases; bases with no gene match: 5. The germline CDR1 and CDR2 sequences are MNHEY and SMNVEV (reference sequence). The CDR3 sequence is 12 residues long. The CDR3 region is CASSLGTGPPYF. The DNA of the CDR3 is TGTGCCAGCAGTTTAGGGACAGGGCCCCCGTACTTC.

V gene TRBV30 combines with J gene TRBJ2-5, with D perhaps TRBD2 (5 bases). Germline V CDR1 and CDR2: GTSNPN, SVGIG (reference sequence). V dropped 4 bases and J dropped 4 bases, with 13 bases sitting between them. This CDR3 has 13 amino acids. CDR3 region: CAWNPRGPETQYF. The CDR3 bases are TGTGCCTGGAATCCTAGAGGGCCAGAGACCCAGTACTTC. The full variable domain, its missing parts supplied by reference TRBV30 and TRBJ2-5, is SQTIHQWPATLVQPVGSPLSLECTVEGTSNPNLYWYRQAAGRGLQLLFYSVGIGQISSEVPQNLSASRPQDRQFILSSKKLLLSDSGFYLCAWNPRGPETQYFGPGTRLLVL.

The chain combines TRBV15 with TRBJ2-3; a weak D match, TRBD1 (5 bases). The V end lost 7 bases, the J end lost 4 bases, and 18 bases lay between the germline ends. The germline V gene has CDR1 LNHNV and CDR2 YYDKDF (reference sequence). The CDR3 loop spans 15 amino acids. The CDR3 here is CATTRRQTTSDTQYF. The CDR3 coding sequence is TGTGCCACCACGAGAAGACAGACAACCTCAGATACGCAGTATTTT.

The chain uses TRBV21-1 and TRBJ1-3. TRBV21-1 is labeled a pseudogene. The CDR3 totals 17 residues. The CDR3 DNA follows: TGTGCCAGCAGCAAAATACCTGGAAGCGTGCCGGGAAACACCATATATTTT. Its translation: CASSKIPGSVPGNTIYF.

The chain links TRBV13 to TRBJ2-5, with 12 bases that match TRBD1. CDR3 size: 16 residues. The germline gives CDR1 PRHDT, CDR2 FYEKMQ (reference sequence). V was clipped by 1 base and J by 5 bases; unmatched bases: 5. The CDR3 loop is CASSLAGTGGRETQYF. The CDR3 coding sequence is TGTGCCAGCAGCTTAGCCGGGACAGGGGGCCGGGAGACCCAGTACTTC. The full variable domain, its missing parts supplied by reference TRBV13 and TRBJ2-5, is AAGVIQSPRHLIKEKRETATLKCYPIPRHDTVYWYQQGPGQDPQFLISFYEKMQSDKGSIPDRFSAQQFSDYHSELNMSSLELGDSALYFCASSLAGTGGRETQYFGPGTRLLVL.

This rearrangement joins TRBV5-1 to TRBJ2-5; D perhaps matches TRBD2 (5 bases). Trimming left V 5 bases short and J 3 bases short, with 20 bases between. This CDR3 spans 16 amino acids. CDR1 is SGHRS, CDR2 YFSETQ, per germline. CDR3 in amino acids: CASSSPGGSWKETQYF. Written as DNA, the CDR3 is TGCGCCAGCAGTTCTCCCGGAGGTAGTTGGAAAGAGACCCAGTACTTC.

The chain joins TRBV6-6 to TRBJ2-2; TRBD1 is a possible D gene (6 bases). Trimming cost V 6 bases and J 0 bases, with 11 bases left between them. Germline lookup yields CDR1 MNHNY and CDR2 SVGAGI (reference sequence). This CDR3 is built from 15 residues. The CDR3 is CASRKDSSNTGELFF. The CDR3 bases are TGTGCCAGCAGAAAGGACAGCTCGAACACCGGGGAGCTGTTTTTT.

The J gene is TRBJ1-3, the V gene TRBV12-5; D not resolved. There are 14 residues in the CDR3. V gave up 6 bases and J gave up 0 bases, with 9 bases separating them. Germline CDR1 LGHNT, CDR2 FRNRAP. CDR3 DNA: TGTGCTAGTGGCTCCCGGGGCTCTGGAAACACCATATATTTT. This translates into CASGSRGSGNTIYF.

This rearrangement joins TRBV29-1 to TRBJ1-4; no reliable D call. This CDR3 spans 12 amino acids. Germline V CDR1 and CDR2: SQVTM, ANQGSEA. The V and J ends lost 1 base and 4 bases respectively, with 4 bases between them. The chain's CDR3 is CSVEVDNEKLFF. As DNA, the CDR3 is TGCAGCGTTGAAGTAGATAATGAAAAACTGTTTTTT. Drawing the rest from reference TRBV29-1 and TRBJ1-4, the complete variable domain is SAVISQKPSRDICQRGTSLTIQCQVDSQVTMMFWYRQQPGQSLTLIATANQGSEATYESGFVIDKFPISRPNLTFSTLTVSNMSPEDSSIYLCSVEVDNEKLFFGSGTQLSVL.

The J gene is TRBJ2-1, the V gene TRBV19; 9 nucleotides align to TRBD2. Trimming cost V 3 bases and J 5 bases; bases outside gene matches: 5. This CDR3 region has 15 residues. The germline V gene encodes CDR1 LNHDA and CDR2 SQIVND (reference sequence). CDR3 loop: CASSIWLAGHNEQFF. As DNA, the CDR3 is TGTGCCAGTAGTATTTGGCTAGCGGGACACAATGAGCAGTTCTTC.

This chain uses TRBV5-1 with TRBJ2-7; 9 bases line up with TRBD2. Germline values: CDR1 SGHRS, CDR2 YFSETQ. The ends lost 7 bases at V and 6 bases at J; junction bases unmatched: 11. This CDR3 is built from 14 residues. The CDR3 DNA sequence: TGCGCCAGCGGATTAGCGGGAGACCCTCGCGAGCAGTACTTC. This sequence encodes CASGLAGDPREQYF.